The rows below give T cell receptor beta chains drawn from one sample of a study of T cell responses to AZD1222 COVID-19 vaccine. Sequencing was performed with immunoSEQ multiplex PCR; in TCRdb, only in-frame clones are kept and a portion is missing. The repertoire holds about 84,000 clones, with 87% as singletons. The specimen comprised peripheral blood, sampled 28 days after the second AZD1222 dose. These receptors were obtained from an adult who received the AZD1222 COVID-19 vaccine. The CDR3 runs from the conserved cysteine through the conserved F or W. Fields, in order: D gene, J gene, clone size, V gene, CDR3 DNA, CDR3 protein. D genes are given only for firm matches. Part of the rows lack a size; the others show once, few, many or a class for expanded clones.

D gene: -; J gene: TRBJ1-1; clone size: -; V gene: TRBV6-6; CDR3 DNA: TGTGCCAGCAGTCCGCAGGGAGGGGCTTTCTTT; CDR3 protein: CASSPQGGAFF
D gene: TRBD1; J gene: TRBJ2-7; clone size: once; V gene: TRBV5-1; CDR3 DNA: TGCGCCAGCAGCCCTGGCGGACAGGGTATGGTCGAGCAGTACTTC; CDR3 protein: CASSPGGQGMVEQYF
D gene: TRBD1; J gene: TRBJ1-1; clone size: -; V gene: TRBV5-4; CDR3 DNA: TGTGCCAGCAGCCGACAGGGCTCTGAAGCTTTCTTT; CDR3 protein: CASSRQGSEAFF
D gene: TRBD2; J gene: TRBJ2-1; clone size: -; V gene: TRBV9; CDR3 DNA: TGTGCCAGCAGCAGACTAGCGAATGAGCAGTTCTTC; CDR3 protein: CASSRLANEQFF
D gene: TRBD1; J gene: TRBJ1-1; clone size: few; V gene: TRBV30; CDR3 DNA: TGTGCCTGGAACAGGGGTACTGAAGCTTTCTTT; CDR3 protein: CAWNRGTEAFF
D gene: -; J gene: TRBJ1-4; clone size: few; V gene: TRBV24-1; CDR3 DNA: TGTGCCACCGGGGTTCTAGGGATAAATGAAAAACTGTTTTTT; CDR3 protein: CATGVLGINEKLFF
D gene: -; J gene: TRBJ2-2; clone size: -; V gene: TRBV6-2/TRBV6-3; CDR3 DNA: TGTGCCAGCAGTCCCCGACAGGAAACCGGGGAGCTGTTTTTT; CDR3 protein: CASSPRQETGELFF
D gene: TRBD1; J gene: TRBJ2-3; clone size: -; V gene: TRBV7-3; CDR3 DNA: TGTGCCAGTAGCTTAATTCAGGGGGCAGATACGCAGTATTTT; CDR3 protein: CASSLIQGADTQYF
D gene: TRBD1; J gene: TRBJ2-5; clone size: -; V gene: TRBV5-1; CDR3 DNA: TGCGCCAGCAGCCCGGGGACAGGGGTGGAGACCCAGTACTTC; CDR3 protein: CASSPGTGVETQYF
D gene: TRBD1; J gene: TRBJ2-1; clone size: -; V gene: TRBV6-5; CDR3 DNA: TGTGCCAGCAGTTTCAACAGGGGCCAAGAGCAGTTCTTC; CDR3 protein: CASSFNRGQEQFF
D gene: -; J gene: TRBJ2-2; clone size: -; V gene: TRBV24-1; CDR3 DNA: TGTGCCACCAGTGTTGAAAGGGGGAACACCGGGGAGCTGTTTTTT; CDR3 protein: CATSVERGNTGELFF
D gene: -; J gene: TRBJ1-2; clone size: -; V gene: TRBV28; CDR3 DNA: TGTGCCAGCGCGAGCTATGGCTACACCTTC; CDR3 protein: CASASYGYTF
D gene: -; J gene: TRBJ1-4; clone size: -; V gene: TRBV14; CDR3 DNA: TGTGCCAGCCCCTCGCGGTCTAATGAAAAACTGTTTTTT; CDR3 protein: CASPSRSNEKLFF
D gene: -; J gene: TRBJ2-7; clone size: -; V gene: TRBV21-1; CDR3 DNA: TGTGCCAGCAGCAACGGTCGGGACAGGGGGCACTACGAGCAGTACTTC; CDR3 protein: CASSNGRDRGHYEQYF
D gene: -; J gene: TRBJ2-1; clone size: -; V gene: TRBV18; CDR3 DNA: TGTGCCAGCTCTCGCGACCCGAATGAGCAGTTCTTC; CDR3 protein: CASSRDPNEQFF
D gene: -; J gene: TRBJ1-3; clone size: -; V gene: TRBV5-1; CDR3 DNA: TGCGCCAGCAGCCTGGCCCTAACAGGCTCTGGAAACACCATATATTTT; CDR3 protein: CASSLALTGSGNTIYF
D gene: TRBD1; J gene: TRBJ2-5; clone size: once; V gene: TRBV19; CDR3 DNA: TGTGCCAGTAGAGAAAACAGGGGGAAGGAGACCCAGTACTTC; CDR3 protein: CASRENRGKETQYF
D gene: -; J gene: TRBJ1-5; clone size: -; V gene: TRBV27; CDR3 DNA: TGTGCCAGCAGATACAGGGCATATAGCAATCAGCCCCAGCATTTT; CDR3 protein: CASRYRAYSNQPQHF
D gene: -; J gene: TRBJ1-1; clone size: -; V gene: TRBV10-3; CDR3 DNA: TGTGCCATCAGTGAGTACCAGGTGGCTTTCTTT; CDR3 protein: CAISEYQVAFF
D gene: -; J gene: TRBJ2-7; clone size: -; V gene: TRBV3-1/TRBV3-2; CDR3 DNA: TGTGCCAGCAGCCGAAACTTGGGGTCCGAGCAGTACTTC; CDR3 protein: CASSRNLGSEQYF
D gene: TRBD2; J gene: TRBJ2-6; clone size: -; V gene: TRBV7-2; CDR3 DNA: TGTGCCAGCACACGACGCGGGGGGCCCGGTGGGGCCAACGTCCTGACTTTC; CDR3 protein: CASTRRGGPGGANVLTF
D gene: TRBD1; J gene: TRBJ2-7; clone size: -; V gene: TRBV19; CDR3 DNA: TGTGCCAGTAGTGTAATAGCCCGCCGGGACAGGGGTTTCTTCTACGAGCAGTACTTC; CDR3 protein: CASSVIARRDRGFFYEQYF
D gene: -; J gene: TRBJ2-3; clone size: -; V gene: TRBV14; CDR3 DNA: TGTGCCAGCAGCCGGCAGGCACGAGGTGATACGCAGTATTTT; CDR3 protein: CASSRQARGDTQYF
D gene: -; J gene: TRBJ2-7; clone size: -; V gene: TRBV9; CDR3 DNA: TGTGCCAGCAGCGTAGAACTGGGATCCTCCTACGAGCAGTACTTC; CDR3 protein: CASSVELGSSYEQYF
D gene: -; J gene: TRBJ2-7; clone size: -; V gene: TRBV4-3; CDR3 DNA: TGCGCCAGCAGCCATGAAACGTCCGGAGGGTACGAGCAGTACTTC; CDR3 protein: CASSHETSGGYEQYF
D gene: -; J gene: TRBJ2-3; clone size: -; V gene: TRBV29-1; CDR3 DNA: TGCAGCGTTCGGCGGGGAAGCACAGATACGCAGTATTTT; CDR3 protein: CSVRRGSTDTQYF
D gene: TRBD2; J gene: TRBJ2-1; clone size: -; V gene: TRBV7-2; CDR3 DNA: TGTGCCAGCAGCTTACCGCGGGGGGAAAATGAGCAGTTCTTC; CDR3 protein: CASSLPRGENEQFF
D gene: -; J gene: TRBJ2-3; clone size: few; V gene: TRBV11-2; CDR3 DNA: TGTGCCAGCAGCTTGCCCTGGGGCGGGTATGATACGCAGTATTTT; CDR3 protein: CASSLPWGGYDTQYF
D gene: -; J gene: TRBJ2-1; clone size: -; V gene: TRBV10-3; CDR3 DNA: TGTGCCACCCGAAGGGTGGCCAAGGAGCAGTTCTTC; CDR3 protein: CATRRVAKEQFF
D gene: -; J gene: TRBJ2-1; clone size: -; V gene: TRBV3-1/TRBV3-2; CDR3 DNA: TGTGCCAGCAGCCAATTCCGGGGAGAGCAGTTCTTC; CDR3 protein: CASSQFRGEQFF
D gene: TRBD1; J gene: TRBJ1-3; clone size: -; V gene: TRBV7-3; CDR3 DNA: TGTGCCAGCAGCCCCACAGGGGGTGGAAACACCATATATTTT; CDR3 protein: CASSPTGGGNTIYF
D gene: -; J gene: TRBJ2-7; clone size: -; V gene: TRBV7-9; CDR3 DNA: TGTGCCAGCAGCGCGGGGACAGCTACCTACGAGCAGTACTTC; CDR3 protein: CASSAGTATYEQYF
D gene: -; J gene: TRBJ2-3; clone size: -; V gene: TRBV6-2/TRBV6-3; CDR3 DNA: TGTGCCAGCAGTTACCTCACAGATACGCAGTATTTT; CDR3 protein: CASSYLTDTQYF
D gene: -; J gene: TRBJ1-6; clone size: -; V gene: TRBV18; CDR3 DNA: TGTGCCAGCTCACCCGAACTGAATTCACCCCTCCACTTT; CDR3 protein: CASSPELNSPLHF
D gene: -; J gene: TRBJ1-6; clone size: -; V gene: TRBV4-2; CDR3 DNA: TGTGCCAGCAGCCAAGAGCCAGGAATTAATTCACCCCTCCACTTT; CDR3 protein: CASSQEPGINSPLHF
D gene: -; J gene: TRBJ2-3; clone size: -; V gene: TRBV10-3; CDR3 DNA: TGTGCCTCACATGCCGGGACTGATAGCACAGATACGCAGTATTTT; CDR3 protein: CASHAGTDSTDTQYF
D gene: -; J gene: TRBJ1-2; clone size: -; V gene: TRBV7-9; CDR3 DNA: TGTGCCAGCAGCTTAGCGCACAGCGGGGGAAACTATGGCTACACCTTC; CDR3 protein: CASSLAHSGGNYGYTF
D gene: -; J gene: TRBJ2-1; clone size: medium-sized; V gene: TRBV4-3; CDR3 DNA: TGCGCCAGCAGCCAAGATGGACAGACCTACAATGAGCAGTTCTTC; CDR3 protein: CASSQDGQTYNEQFF